This TCR beta chain is drawn from a study of blood T cell repertoires in COVID-19. Clones were sequenced by immunoSEQ multiplex PCR, and TCRdb holds only the in-frame ones, with some missing. The sample holds about 340,000 clones, 80% to 90% seen once. Trimming removed 1 base at V and 3 bases at J, with 9 bases between. This CDR3 region has 14 residues. Germline CDR1 is MNHNS and CDR2 is SASEGT. V gene TRBV6-1 combines with J gene TRBJ2-5; no firm D call. The specimen sequenced was peripheral blood. This clonotype was sampled from a young man with active or convalescent COVID-19. This chain's CDR3 is CASSEGLLEETQYF. The DNA of the CDR3 is TGTGCCAGCAGTGAAGGACTCCTGGAAGAGACCCAGTACTTC.